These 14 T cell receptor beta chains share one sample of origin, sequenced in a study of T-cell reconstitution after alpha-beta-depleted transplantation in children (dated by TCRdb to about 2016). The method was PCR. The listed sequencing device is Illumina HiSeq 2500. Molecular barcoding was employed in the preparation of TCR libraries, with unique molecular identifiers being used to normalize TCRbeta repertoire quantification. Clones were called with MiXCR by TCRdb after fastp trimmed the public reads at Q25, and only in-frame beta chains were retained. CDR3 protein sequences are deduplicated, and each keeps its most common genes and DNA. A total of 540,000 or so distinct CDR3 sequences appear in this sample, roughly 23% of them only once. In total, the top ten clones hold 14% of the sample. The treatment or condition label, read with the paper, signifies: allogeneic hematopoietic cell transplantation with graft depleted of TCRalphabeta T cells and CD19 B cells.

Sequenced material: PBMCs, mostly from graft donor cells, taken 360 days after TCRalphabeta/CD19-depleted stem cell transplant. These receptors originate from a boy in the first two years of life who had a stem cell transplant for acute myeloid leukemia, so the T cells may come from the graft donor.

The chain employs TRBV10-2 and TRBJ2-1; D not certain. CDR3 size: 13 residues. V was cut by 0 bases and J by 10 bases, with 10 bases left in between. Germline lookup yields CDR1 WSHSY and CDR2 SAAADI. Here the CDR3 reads CASSESRANEQFF. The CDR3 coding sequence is TGCGCCAGCAGTGAGTCTCGGGCTAACGAGCAGTTCTTC.

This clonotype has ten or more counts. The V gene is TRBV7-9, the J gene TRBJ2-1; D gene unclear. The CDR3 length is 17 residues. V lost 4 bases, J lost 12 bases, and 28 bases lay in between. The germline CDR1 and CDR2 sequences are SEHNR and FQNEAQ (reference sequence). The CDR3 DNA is TGTGCCAGCAGCTCCTCGCGCCTTGAACGATACAATGATGCGCAGTTCTTC. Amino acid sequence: CASSSSRLERYNDAQFF.

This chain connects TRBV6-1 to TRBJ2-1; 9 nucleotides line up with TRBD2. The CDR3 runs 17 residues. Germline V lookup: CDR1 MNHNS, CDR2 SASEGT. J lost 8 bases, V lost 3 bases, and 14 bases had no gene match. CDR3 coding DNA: TGTGCCAGCAGTGATGGGATTAGCGGGGGCTTGGGGGATGAGCAGTTCTTC. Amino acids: CASSDGISGGLGDEQFF.

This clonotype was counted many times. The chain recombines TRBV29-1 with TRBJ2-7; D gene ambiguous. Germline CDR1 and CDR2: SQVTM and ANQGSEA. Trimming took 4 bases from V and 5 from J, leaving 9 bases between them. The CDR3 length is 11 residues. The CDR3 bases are TGCAGCGTTGCCCCCTCGAACGAGCAGTACGTC. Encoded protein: CSVAPSNEQYV.

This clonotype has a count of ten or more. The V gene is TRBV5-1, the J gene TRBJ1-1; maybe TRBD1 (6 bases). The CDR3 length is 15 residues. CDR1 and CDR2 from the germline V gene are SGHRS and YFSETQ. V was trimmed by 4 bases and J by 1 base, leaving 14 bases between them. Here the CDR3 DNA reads TGCGCCAGCAGCATATTGCCGGGACAGAACACTGAAGCTTTCTTT. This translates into CASSILPGQNTEAFF.

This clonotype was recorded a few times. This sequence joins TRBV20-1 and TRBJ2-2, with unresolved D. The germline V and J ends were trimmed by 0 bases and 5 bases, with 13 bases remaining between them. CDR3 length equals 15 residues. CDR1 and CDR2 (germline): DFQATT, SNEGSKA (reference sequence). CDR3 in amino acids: CSARDRPGYTGELFF. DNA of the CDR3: TGCAGTGCTAGAGATCGGCCAGGTTATACCGGGGAGCTGTTTTTT.

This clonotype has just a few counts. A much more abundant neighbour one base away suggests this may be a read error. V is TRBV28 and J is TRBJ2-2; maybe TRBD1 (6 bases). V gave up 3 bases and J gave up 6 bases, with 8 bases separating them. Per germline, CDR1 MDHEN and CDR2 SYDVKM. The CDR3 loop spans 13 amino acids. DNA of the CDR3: TGTGCCAGCAGTTTTAAGGGGGCCGGGGAGCTGTTTTTT. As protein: CASSFKGAGELFF.

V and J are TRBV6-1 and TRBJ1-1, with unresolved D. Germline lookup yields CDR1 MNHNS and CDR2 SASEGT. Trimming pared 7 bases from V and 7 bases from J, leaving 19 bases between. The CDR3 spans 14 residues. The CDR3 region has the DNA TGTGCCAGCACCCACGTGGGAAGGTACAATGAAGCTTTCTTT. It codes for CASTHVGRYNEAFF.

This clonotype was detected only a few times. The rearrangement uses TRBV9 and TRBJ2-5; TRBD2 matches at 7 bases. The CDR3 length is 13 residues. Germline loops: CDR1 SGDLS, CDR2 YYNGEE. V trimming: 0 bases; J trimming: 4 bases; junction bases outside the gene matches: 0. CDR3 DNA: TGTGCCAGCAGCGTAGCGGGGGGAGAGACCCAGTACTTC. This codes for CASSVAGGETQYF.

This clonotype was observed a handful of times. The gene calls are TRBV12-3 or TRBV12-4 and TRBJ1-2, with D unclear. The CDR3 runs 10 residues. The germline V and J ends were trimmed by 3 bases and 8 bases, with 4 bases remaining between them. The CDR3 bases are TGTGCCAGCAGTTTTAACGGCTACACCTTC. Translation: CASSFNGYTF.

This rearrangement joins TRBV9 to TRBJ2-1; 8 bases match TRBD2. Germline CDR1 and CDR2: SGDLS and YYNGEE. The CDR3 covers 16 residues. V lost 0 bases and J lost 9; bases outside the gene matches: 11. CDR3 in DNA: TGTGCCAGCAGCGTAGATCTGCTAGCGGGCGTCGGTGAGCAGTTCTTC. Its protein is CASSVDLLAGVGEQFF.

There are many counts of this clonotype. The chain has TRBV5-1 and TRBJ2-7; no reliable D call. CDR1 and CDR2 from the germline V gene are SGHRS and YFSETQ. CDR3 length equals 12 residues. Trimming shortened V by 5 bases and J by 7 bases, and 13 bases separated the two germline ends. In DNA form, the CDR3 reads TGCGCCAGCAGTATGACCGCACGGGAGCAGTACTTC. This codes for CASSMTAREQYF.

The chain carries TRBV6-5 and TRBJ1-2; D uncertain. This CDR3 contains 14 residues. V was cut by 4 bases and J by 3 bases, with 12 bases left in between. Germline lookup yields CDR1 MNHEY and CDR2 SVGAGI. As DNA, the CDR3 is TGTGCCAGCAGTTTGGGTAGGGATCACTATGGCTACACCTTC. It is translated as CASSLGRDHYGYTF.

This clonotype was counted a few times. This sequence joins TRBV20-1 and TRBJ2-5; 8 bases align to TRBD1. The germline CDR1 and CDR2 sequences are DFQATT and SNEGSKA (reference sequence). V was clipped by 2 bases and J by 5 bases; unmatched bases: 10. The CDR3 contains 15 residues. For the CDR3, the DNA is TGCAGTGCTAGAAGGGGCAGGGGGCTGTTCGAGACCCAGTACTTC. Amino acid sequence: CSARRGRGLFETQYF.